This T cell receptor (beta chain) was documented in a study of long-term antiretroviral therapy in people with HIV. Regarding the study as a whole: Diversity remained lower than transplant donor controls, even though it increased after ART. Samples were collected from the mid-2000s to the late 2010s under possibly less effective ART regimens.

Comment on this clone: Its antigen is not identified.

Running of the v3.0 immunoSEQ assay took place at survey level. TCRdb keeps only in-frame clones here, not all; method: immunoSEQ multiplex PCR. The data show some 15,000 clones, nearly 90% seen once. Here the sequenced sample was unsorted PBMCs, taken 6.2 years after starting antiretroviral therapy. The sequence was obtained from a man aged 35 to 55 with HIV.

This CDR3 reads CATSTDLYNQPQHF. The CDR3 nucleotides are TGTGCCACCAGCACCGACCTTTATAATCAGCCCCAGCATTTT. The V call is TRBV15, the J call TRBJ1-5; D unresolved. V was cut by 4 bases and J by 4 bases, with 11 bases left in between. The length of the CDR3 is 14 residues. CDR1 is LNHNV and CDR2 is YYDKDF in the germline V gene (reference sequence).